This T cell receptor beta chain was observed in a study of control samples from healthy donors and cancer patients. The method was immunoSEQ multiplex PCR; TCRdb's version includes in-frame clones alone and lacks a portion of them. Here the sample spans some 120,000 clones, about 93% being singletons. The CDR3 has 15 amino acids. J lost 4 bases, V lost 2 bases, and 7 bases had no gene match. CDR1 and CDR2 from the germline V gene are MNHEY and SMNVEV (reference sequence). Sequenced input: PBMCs. The TCR comes from a man between 50 and 59 years old with head and neck cancer. The chain combines TRBV27 with TRBJ1-2; 7 nucleotides line up with TRBD1. CDR3 amino acids: CASSLTDRVPYGYTF. CDR3 sequence (DNA): TGTGCCAGCAGTTTAACAGACAGGGTCCCCTATGGCTACACCTTC.